The 14 T cell receptor beta chains below were found in one sample sequenced in a study of T-cell reconstitution after alpha-beta-depleted transplantation in children. Preparation of the TCRbeta library involved a method that used unique molecular identifiers. One entry per CDR3 protein results from TCRdb running MiXCR on the PCR reads. The repertoire holds 250,000 to 300,000 distinct CDR3 sequences, more than 9% seen once, with over 9.5% in the top ten. The specimen was PBMCs from the stem cell graft donor, collected from the stem cell graft. These receptors all stem from a human donor who donated a stem cell graft to a child with SCID.

A few counts support this clonotype. The chain employs TRBV12-3 or TRBV12-4 and TRBJ2-3, with TRBD2 matching over 10 bases. The CDR3 loop spans 16 amino acids. V lost 7 bases and J lost 1; bases outside the gene matches: 8. CDR3 amino acids: CASTQRGGIRTDTQYF. The CDR3 coding sequence is TGTGCCAGCACCCAGCGGGGGGGAATTCGCACAGATACGCAGTATTTT.

The chain couples TRBV9 to TRBJ2-5; 11 bases agree with TRBD2. The CDR3 spans 15 residues. CDR1 and CDR2 (germline): SGDLS, YYNGEE. The J segment lost 5 bases and the V segment lost 2 bases, leaving 5 bases of the junction unmatched. The CDR3 protein is CASSVIAGGQETQYF. The CDR3 DNA sequence: TGTGCCAGCAGCGTTATAGCGGGGGGGCAGGAGACCCAGTACTTC.

In its sample, this clonotype was seen a few times. The chain joins TRBV10-3 to TRBJ1-2; no firm D call. With 3 bases removed from V and 0 bases from J, the gap between germline ends came to 8 bases. The CDR3 totals 14 residues. CDR1 ENHRY and CDR2 SYGVKD come from the germline V gene. CDR3 DNA sequence: TGTGCCATCAGTGATGGCGGAACTAACTATGGCTACACCTTC. Amino acid sequence: CAISDGGTNYGYTF.

V gene TRBV6-5 combines with J gene TRBJ1-2; D may be TRBD1 (6 bases). The V and J ends lost 0 bases and 8 bases respectively, with 16 bases between them. The germline V gene has CDR1 MNHEY and CDR2 SVGAGI. CDR3 length: 15 residues. The CDR3 sequence is CASSYSYREAGGYTF. Written as DNA, the CDR3 is TGTGCCAGCAGTTACTCGTACAGGGAGGCGGGAGGCTACACCTTC.

V usage is TRBV6-5 and J usage is TRBJ1-6, with D possibly matching TRBD1 (6 bases). CDR1 is MNHEY and CDR2 is SVGAGI in the germline V gene. The CDR3 covers 14 residues. The germline V and J ends were trimmed by 6 bases and 5 bases, with 11 bases remaining between them. CDR3 nucleotides: TGTGCCAGCAGGCGGACAGTAAATAATTCACCCCTCCACTTT. This sequence encodes CASRRTVNNSPLHF.

The chain couples TRBV5-1 to TRBJ2-1, with TRBD2 matching 7 bases. V lost 1 base to trimming and J lost 0 bases; unmatched junction nucleotides: 4. CDR1 is SGHRS, CDR2 YFSETQ, per germline. The CDR3 spans 16 residues. CDR3 sequence reads: CASSLWRGSSYNEQFF. The CDR3 DNA reads TGCGCCAGCAGCTTGTGGCGGGGGAGCTCCTACAATGAGCAGTTCTTC.

This clonotype was counted a few times. The chain couples TRBV20-1 to TRBJ2-7; D ambiguous. The length of the CDR3 is 12 residues. Germline assignment: CDR1 DFQATT and CDR2 SNEGSKA (reference sequence). V lost 3 bases and J lost 2, with 8 bases in between. CDR3 sequence: CSASQTPYEQYF. CDR3 DNA sequence: TGCAGTGCTAGCCAGACGCCCTACGAGCAGTACTTC.

The V call is TRBV27, the J call TRBJ2-1; 14 bases line up with TRBD2. The ends lost 3 bases at V and 5 bases at J; junction bases unmatched: 6. The germline CDR1 and CDR2 sequences are MNHEY and SMNVEV (reference sequence). CDR3 size: 17 residues. The CDR3 coding sequence is TGTGCCAGCAGTTTCTTCGGACTAGCGGGGGGCGACAATGAGCAGTTCTTC. This codes for CASSFFGLAGGDNEQFF.

This clonotype was detected only a few times. The chain recombines TRBV2 with TRBJ2-1; 8 bases align to TRBD1. Germline-derived CDR1 and CDR2 are SNHLY and FYNNEI. Trimming took 6 bases from V and 0 from J; bases not matched to a gene: 4. The CDR3 runs to 15 residues. The CDR3 spells CASSFTGGSYNEQFF. The CDR3 DNA reads TGTGCCAGCAGCTTCACAGGGGGCTCCTACAATGAGCAGTTCTTC.

This clonotype was recorded at least ten times. The chain is built from TRBV5-5 and TRBJ2-1; TRBD2 matches 9 bases. Unmatched junction bases numbered 7, after V lost 5 bases and J lost 4 bases. Germline V gene sequence: CDR1 SGHKS, CDR2 YYEKEE (reference sequence). This CDR3 region has 15 residues. The CDR3 coding sequence is TGTGCCAGCAGGGTTGGCCTAGCGGGGTACAATGAGCAGTTCTTC. As protein: CASRVGLAGYNEQFF. The full variable domain, its missing parts supplied by reference TRBV5-5 and TRBJ2-1, is DAGVTQSPTHLIKTRGQQVTLRCSPISGHKSVSWYQQVLGQGPQFIFQYYEKEERGRGNFPDRFSARQFPNYSSELNVNALLLGDSALYLCASRVGLAGYNEQFFGPGTRLTVL.

The V call is TRBV12-3 or TRBV12-4, the J call TRBJ2-2; TRBD1 agrees at 7 bases. Trimming at V came to 7 bases and at J to 6 bases, leaving 8 bases not matched to a gene. This CDR3 has 14 amino acids. The CDR3: CASTETGTAGELFF. CDR3 DNA sequence: TGTGCCAGCACCGAGACAGGGACCGCCGGGGAGCTGTTTTTT.

The gene calls are TRBV5-1 and TRBJ2-2; no reliable D call. The length of the CDR3 is 15 residues. V gave up 0 bases and J gave up 5 bases, with 11 bases separating them. Germline values: CDR1 SGHRS, CDR2 YFSETQ. The CDR3: CASSLEMGFTGELFF. DNA for the CDR3: TGCGCCAGCAGCTTGGAGATGGGGTTTACCGGGGAGCTGTTTTTT.

This clonotype was found many times. The gene calls are TRBV20-1 and TRBJ2-7; 7 bases match TRBD1. This CDR3 contains 12 residues. CDR1 is DFQATT, CDR2 SNEGSKA, per germline (reference sequence). V shed 4 bases, J shed 2 bases, and the junction held 2 bases outside the gene matches. CDR3 DNA: TGCAGTGCTACCGACAGGGCCTACGAGCAGTACTTC. As protein: CSATDRAYEQYF.

This clonotype was picked up many times. This sequence joins TRBV4-2 and TRBJ2-5; 7 bases are shared with TRBD1. Germline V gene lookup returns CDR1 LGHNA and CDR2 YNFKEQ. The V segment lost 1 base and the J segment 5 bases; nucleotides outside the gene matches: 7. The CDR3 contains 15 residues. The CDR3 spells CASSQAIDRVETQYF. In DNA, the CDR3 is TGTGCCAGCAGCCAAGCCATTGACAGGGTGGAGACCCAGTACTTC.